These 20 T cell receptor beta chains share one sample of origin, sequenced in a study of beta chain features in type 1 diabetes. Their antigen targets remain unknown. All of the isolated RNA was reverse transcribed, so expressed TCRB transcripts were sequenced. The method was immunoSEQ multiplex PCR; TCRdb's version includes in-frame clones alone and lacks a portion of them. The sample carries approximately 58,000 clones, 55% to 70% recorded once. Study-wide findings and caveats: Type 1 diabetes patients had TCRB CDR3s that were shorter (moderately but significantly so) in all four CD4+ subsets.

Source material: stem cell memory CD4+ T cells from blood. The source is a woman in her twenties or thirties with type 1 diabetes.

The chain joins TRBV6-5 to TRBJ2-5; possibly TRBD2 for D (5 bases). The CDR3 consists of 15 residues. Germline V gene sequence: CDR1 MNHEY, CDR2 SVGAGI. The germline V and J ends were trimmed by 6 bases and 2 bases, with 16 bases remaining between them. The CDR3 reads CASSPSFSGQETQYF. The DNA for the CDR3 is TGTGCCAGCAGCCCGAGTTTTTCGGGGCAAGAGACCCAGTACTTC.

The chain uses TRBV9 and TRBJ2-6; no clear D gene. V lost 4 bases, J lost 1 base, and 9 bases lay in between. CDR1 and CDR2 (germline): SGDLS, YYNGEE. The CDR3 is 15 residues long. CDR3 in amino acids: CASSPQSSGANVLTF. CDR3 bases: TGTGCCAGCAGCCCGCAGTCTTCTGGGGCCAACGTCCTGACTTTC.

The CDR3 sequence is CASSPSYEQYF. CDR3 nucleotide sequence: TGTGCCAGCAGCCCTAGCTACGAGCAGTACTTC. This sequence joins TRBV7-9 and TRBJ2-7, with D unclear. CDR1 is SEHNR, CDR2 FQNEAQ, per germline (reference sequence). The V end lost 5 bases, the J end lost 3 bases, and 5 bases lay between the germline ends. The CDR3 contains 11 residues. Filled out from reference TRBV7-9 and TRBJ2-7, the complete variable domain reads DTGVSQNPRHKITKRGQNVTFRCDPISEHNRLYWYRQTLGQGPEFLTYFQNEAQLEKSRLLSDRFSAERPKGSFSTLEIQRTEQGDSAMYLCASSPSYEQYFGPGTRLTVT.

The rearrangement uses TRBV11-2 and TRBJ2-4, with 9 bases aligning to TRBD1. The ends lost 5 bases at V and 6 bases at J; junction bases unmatched: 8. The CDR3 consists of 15 residues. Germline lookup yields CDR1 SGHAT and CDR2 FQNNGV. The CDR3 here is CASSLGQGLVNIQYF. The DNA for the CDR3 is TGTGCCAGCAGCCTGGGACAGGGACTTGTAAACATTCAGTACTTC.

In its sample, this clone was seen once. The J gene is TRBJ2-7, the V gene TRBV14, with 8 bases aligning to TRBD2. Germline CDR1 reads SGHDN; CDR2 reads FVKESK. CDR3 size: 15 residues. V gave up 1 base and J gave up 3 bases; unmatched junction bases: 5. The CDR3 here is CASSQGRLAFYEQYF. CDR3 DNA: TGTGCCAGCAGCCAAGGCCGACTAGCGTTCTACGAGCAGTACTTC.

The gene calls are TRBV5-6 and TRBJ1-2, with no clear D. This CDR3 comprises 17 residues. Trimming shortened V by 1 base and J by 4 bases, and 20 bases separated the two germline ends. Germline assignment: CDR1 SGHDT and CDR2 YYEEEE. CDR3 in amino acids: CASSLNSRPRLLYGYTF. Written as DNA, the CDR3 is TGTGCCAGCAGCTTGAATTCGCGCCCGCGATTACTCTATGGCTACACCTTC.

A word on this clone: The junction departs from germline at one end; a sequencing error may be responsible. The chain links TRBV2 to TRBJ2-2, with 11 bases lining up with TRBD1. Looked up from germline, CDR1 is SNHLY and CDR2 is FYNNEI. The CDR3 extends over 15 amino acids. For the CDR3, the DNA is TGTGCCAGCACTGACAGGACAGGGGGCACCGGAGAGCTGTTTTTT. It is translated as CASTDRTGGTGELFF.

This clone has a handful of counts. The gene calls are TRBV5-1 and TRBJ2-3; D is possibly TRBD1 (6 bases). The CDR3 has 16 residues. V was clipped by 0 bases and J by 6 bases, with 17 bases between them. Germline CDR1 SGHRS, CDR2 YFSETQ. The CDR3 region has the DNA TGCGCCAGCAGCTTGGAGCCAGGGGAAGAGATGGATACGCAGTATTTT. Its protein product is CASSLEPGEEMDTQYF.

The chain links TRBV7-9 to TRBJ2-1; 13 positions agree with TRBD2. The CDR3 runs to 16 residues. V trimming: 6 bases; J trimming: 9 bases; junction bases outside the gene matches: 11. Germline loops: CDR1 SEHNR, CDR2 FQNEAQ (reference sequence). As DNA, the CDR3 is TGTGCCAGCAGTTTGACTAGCGGGAGGCCGCGGGGTGAGCAGTTCTTC. It encodes CASSLTSGRPRGEQFF.

The chain uses TRBV18 and TRBJ1-2; 7 bases align to TRBD1. Per germline, CDR1 KGHSH and CDR2 LQKENI. J lost 2 bases, V lost 6 bases, and 12 bases had no gene match. The CDR3 has 16 amino acids. CDR3 loop: CASSRRTGSENYGYTF. As DNA, the CDR3 is TGTGCCAGCTCTCGGCGGACAGGCTCGGAGAACTATGGCTACACCTTC.

As regards this clone: At one end, the junction sequence differs from germline, possibly due to a read error. The chain combines TRBV7-9 with TRBJ1-2, with 7 bases aligning to TRBD1. Germline CDR1 SEHNR, CDR2 FQNEAQ (reference sequence). This CDR3 has 13 residues. The CDR3 DNA follows: TGTGCCAGTAGCTTAGCTGGACAGGTTGGCTACACCTTC. It yields the protein CASSLAGQVGYTF. Together with reference TRBV7-9 and TRBJ1-2, the CDR3 gives the full variable domain: DTGVSQNPRHKITKRGQNVTFRCDPISEHNRLYWYRQTLGQGPEFLTYFQNEAQLEKSRLLSDRFSAERPKGSFSTLEIQRTEQGDSAMYLCASSLAGQVGYTFGSGTRLTVV.

The gene calls are TRBV21-1 and TRBJ2-4; the table gives TRBD1 as D, unverified against the DNA. TRBV21-1 is a documented pseudogene. The CDR3 loop spans 14 amino acids. CDR3 sequence: CASSVWALWNIQYF. CDR3 DNA sequence: TGTGCCAGCAGCGTCTGGGCCCTCTGGAACATTCAGTACTTC.

The chain joins TRBV10-3 to TRBJ2-7; D ambiguous. This CDR3 contains 13 residues. Per the germline V gene, CDR1 is ENHRY and CDR2 is SYGVKD. Trimming cost V 0 bases and J 5 bases, with 8 bases left between them. This chain's CDR3 is CAISESSIHEQYF. The CDR3 DNA is TGTGCCATCAGTGAGTCGAGCATCCACGAGCAGTACTTC.

This CDR3 reads CASSYGGLDTGELFF. As DNA, the CDR3 is TGTGCCAGCAGTTACGGGGGGTTGGACACCGGGGAGCTGTTTTTT. The V gene is TRBV6-5, the J gene TRBJ2-2; weak D call: TRBD2 (6 bases). Trimming removed 2 bases at V and 3 bases at J, with 10 bases between. The CDR3 length is 15 residues. In germline, CDR1 is MNHEY, CDR2 SVGAGI.

This chain joins TRBV9 and TRBJ2-2; TRBD2 matches at 13 bases. Germline V lookup: CDR1 SGDLS, CDR2 YYNGEE. V gave up 4 bases and J gave up 3 bases; unmatched junction bases: 12. The CDR3 totals 19 residues. CDR3 in DNA: TGTGCCAGCAGCACCCTTCCGGGACTAGCGGGATATGACACCGGGGAGCTGTTTTTT. Translating it yields CASSTLPGLAGYDTGELFF.

This clone appeared a few times. J is TRBJ2-3 and V is TRBV6-5; tentative D call: TRBD2 (5 bases). Germline loops: CDR1 MNHEY, CDR2 SVGAGI. The CDR3 length is 13 residues. Deletions cut 7 bases from V and 0 bases from J, with 8 bases between. The CDR3 region has the DNA TGTGCCAGCAATCCGGGAAGCACAGATACGCAGTATTTT. It codes for CASNPGSTDTQYF.

This clone was found a few times. The rearrangement uses TRBV28 and TRBJ2-1; 7 nucleotides match TRBD2. The germline V gene has CDR1 MDHEN and CDR2 SYDVKM. The CDR3 runs 15 residues. Unmatched junction bases numbered 10, after V lost 11 bases and J lost 0 bases. Here the CDR3 reads CAGCPAGRSYNEQFF. As DNA, the CDR3 is TGTGCCGGCTGTCCAGCGGGACGCTCCTACAATGAGCAGTTCTTC. Filled out from reference TRBV28 and TRBJ2-1, the complete variable domain reads DVKVTQSSRYLVKRTGEKVFLECVQDMDHENMFWYRQDPGLGLRLIYFSYDVKMKEKGDIPEGYSVSREKKERFSLILESASTNQTSMYLCAGCPAGRSYNEQFFGPGTRLTVL.

The V call is TRBV21-1, the J call TRBJ2-5; TRBD2, the table's D call, was not compared with the DNA. TRBV21-1 counts as a pseudogene. The CDR3 is 17 amino acids. CDR3 sequence reads: CASSKESTSLIQETQYF. The CDR3 DNA sequence: TGTGCCAGCAGCAAAGAAAGCACTTCTCTTATTCAAGAGACCCAGTACTTC.

The chain joins TRBV6-5 to TRBJ2-1, with D maybe TRBD2 (6 bases). Per the germline V gene, CDR1 is MNHEY and CDR2 is SVGAGI. The length of the CDR3 is 16 residues. Trimming stripped 4 bases from V and 0 bases from J, with 13 bases between. The CDR3 here is CASSSSGWSSYNEQFF. The CDR3 nucleotides read TGTGCCAGCAGTTCGAGCGGGTGGAGCTCCTACAATGAGCAGTTCTTC.

This clone was picked up a small number of times. The chain is built from TRBV29-1 and TRBJ1-2; 8 bases match TRBD1. CDR1 and CDR2 (germline): SQVTM, ANQGSEA. The CDR3 is made up of 13 amino acids. After removal of 8 bases from V and 0 bases from J, the junction contained 5 bases not matched to a gene. CDR3 sequence (DNA): TGCAGCTTTGGACAGGGCGCTAACTATGGCTACACCTTC. This gives the protein CSFGQGANYGYTF.